The T cell receptor beta chain described here comes from a study of T-cell memory formation after mild COVID-19. TCRdb ran MiXCR on the 5' RACE reads and lists one entry per CDR3 protein. The sample lists 100,000 to 150,000 distinct CDR3 sequences; more than 15% were seen once. The V segment lost 2 bases and the J segment 6 bases; nucleotides outside the gene matches: 6. Per the germline V gene, CDR1 is SGHAT and CDR2 is FQNNGV. This CDR3 comprises 15 residues. This clonotype was observed a handful of times. The chain couples TRBV11-2 to TRBJ2-1, with 8 bases that match TRBD1. The sequence derives from an adult woman who had mild COVID-19 (a few samples of this study predate the infection). Cell type and time point are not known. The sample consisted of PBMCs or a T cell subset sorted from them (not recorded which). The DNA for the CDR3 is TGTGCCAGCAGCTTATTTGGACAGGGTGGCAATGAGCAGTTCTTC. Protein: CASSLFGQGGNEQFF.